This T cell receptor beta chain was sequenced during a study of cytomegalovirus exposure and HLA in healthy donors. General study results and limits: For cytomegalovirus status, the classifier reportedly gave diagnoses with high specificity and sensitivity. Researchers catalogued some 160 TCR beta chains as cytomegalovirus-associated.

The repertoire was sequenced with immunoSEQ multiplex PCR; TCRdb's copy has only in-frame clones and lacks some. Of 150,000 to 200,000 clones in the sample, approximately 80% were seen once. The sample holds one count of this clone. Its specificity is unknown. What was sequenced was PBMCs. The receptor comes from a young man in good health and CMV-seropositive.

The CDR3 region has the DNA TGTGCCAGCAGAATGACAGGGGATTTCACAGATACGCAGTATTTT. Protein product: CASRMTGDFTDTQYF. V and J are TRBV6-6 and TRBJ2-3; 8 bases line up with TRBD1. The V gene's germline CDR1 is MNHNY and CDR2 SVGAGI (reference sequence). This CDR3 region has 15 residues. V lost 6 bases, J lost 2 bases, and 7 bases stayed unmatched.